This T cell receptor (beta chain) was identified during a study of CD8 T cells in Susac syndrome. Reverse transcription of roughly 0.5 to 1 ug RNA was performed with random hexamers. One entry per CDR3 protein results from TCRdb running MiXCR on the immunoSEQ multiplex PCR reads. The sample has around 71,000 distinct CDR3 sequences; 93% are singletons. TCR beta sequencing covered blood CD8+ and CD4+ T cells. This clonotype was seen a single time. V shed 5 bases and J shed 3 bases, with 4 bases lying between them. Germline assignment: CDR1 SEHNR and CDR2 FQNEAQ (reference sequence). The CDR3 totals 11 residues.

V usage is TRBV7-9 and J usage is TRBJ1-2; D uncertain. The sequencing input was CD4+ T cells from PBMCs. This TCR derives from a human donor with Susac syndrome. CDR3 sequence (DNA): TGTGCCAGCAGCCAGCACTATGGCTACACCTTC. Translated: CASSQHYGYTF.